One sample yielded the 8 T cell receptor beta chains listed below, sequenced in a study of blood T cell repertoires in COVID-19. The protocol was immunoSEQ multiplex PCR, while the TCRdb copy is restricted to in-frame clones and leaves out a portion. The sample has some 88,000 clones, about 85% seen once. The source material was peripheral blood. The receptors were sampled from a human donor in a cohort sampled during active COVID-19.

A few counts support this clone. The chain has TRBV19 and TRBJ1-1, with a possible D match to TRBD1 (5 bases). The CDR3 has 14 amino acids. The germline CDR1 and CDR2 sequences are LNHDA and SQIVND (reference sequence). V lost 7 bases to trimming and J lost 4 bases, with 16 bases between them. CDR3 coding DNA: TGTGCCAGTAAGAATCCTGTAAGGGGCACTGAAGCTTTCTTT. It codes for CASKNPVRGTEAFF.

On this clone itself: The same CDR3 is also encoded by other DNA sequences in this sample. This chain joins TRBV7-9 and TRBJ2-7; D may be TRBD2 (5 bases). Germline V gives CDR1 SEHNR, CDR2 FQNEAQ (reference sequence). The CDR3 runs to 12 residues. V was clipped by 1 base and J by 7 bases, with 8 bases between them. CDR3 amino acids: CASSLGRGEQYF. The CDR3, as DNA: TGTGCCAGCAGCTTAGGACGGGGAGAGCAGTACTTC.

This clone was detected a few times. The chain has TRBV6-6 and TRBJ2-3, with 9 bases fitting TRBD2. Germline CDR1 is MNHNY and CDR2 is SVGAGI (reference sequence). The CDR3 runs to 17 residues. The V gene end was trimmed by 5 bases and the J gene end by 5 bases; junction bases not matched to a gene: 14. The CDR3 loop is CASSPPTSGSHGDTQYF. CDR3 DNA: TGTGCCAGCAGTCCTCCTACTAGCGGGTCGCACGGAGATACGCAGTATTTT.

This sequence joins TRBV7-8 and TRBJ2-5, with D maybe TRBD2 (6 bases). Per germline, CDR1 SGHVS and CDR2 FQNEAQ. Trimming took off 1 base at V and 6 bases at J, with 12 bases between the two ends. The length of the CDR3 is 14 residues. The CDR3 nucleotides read TGTGCCAGCAGCTTAGAACCGGGGGTTCAGACCCAGTACTTC. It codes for CASSLEPGVQTQYF.

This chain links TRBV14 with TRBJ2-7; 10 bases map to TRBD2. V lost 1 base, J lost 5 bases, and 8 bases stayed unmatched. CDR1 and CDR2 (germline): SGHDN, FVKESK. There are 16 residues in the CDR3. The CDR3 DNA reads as TGTGCCAGCAGCCAAGGTTTAGCGGGAGGCGGGAACGAGCAGTACTTC. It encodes CASSQGLAGGGNEQYF. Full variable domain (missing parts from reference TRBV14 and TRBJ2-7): EAGVTQFPSHSVIEKGQTVTLRCDPISGHDNLYWYRRVMGKEIKFLLHFVKESKQDESGMPNNRFLAERTGGTYSTLKVQPAELEDSGVYFCASSQGLAGGGNEQYFGPGTRLTVT.

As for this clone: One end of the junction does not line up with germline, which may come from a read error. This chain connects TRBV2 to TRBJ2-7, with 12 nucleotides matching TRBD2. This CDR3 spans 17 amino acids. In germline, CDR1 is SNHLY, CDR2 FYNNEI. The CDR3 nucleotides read TGTGCCAGCAGAGAAGGGACTAGCGGGCTATACTCCTACGAGCAGTACTTC. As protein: CASREGTSGLYSYEQYF.

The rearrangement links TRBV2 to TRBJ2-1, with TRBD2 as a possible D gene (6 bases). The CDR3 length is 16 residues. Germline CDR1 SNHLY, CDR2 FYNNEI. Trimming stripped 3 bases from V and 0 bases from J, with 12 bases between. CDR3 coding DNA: TGTGCCAGCAGTGAGGGGGGAGGCCTCTCCTACAATGAGCAGTTCTTC. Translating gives CASSEGGGLSYNEQFF.

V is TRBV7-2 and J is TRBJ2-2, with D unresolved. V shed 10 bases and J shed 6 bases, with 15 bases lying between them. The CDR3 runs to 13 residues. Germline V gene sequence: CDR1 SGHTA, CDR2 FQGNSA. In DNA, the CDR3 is TGTGCCATCTCTTGGATAGACTCCGGGGAGCTGTTTTTT. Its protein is CAISWIDSGELFF.